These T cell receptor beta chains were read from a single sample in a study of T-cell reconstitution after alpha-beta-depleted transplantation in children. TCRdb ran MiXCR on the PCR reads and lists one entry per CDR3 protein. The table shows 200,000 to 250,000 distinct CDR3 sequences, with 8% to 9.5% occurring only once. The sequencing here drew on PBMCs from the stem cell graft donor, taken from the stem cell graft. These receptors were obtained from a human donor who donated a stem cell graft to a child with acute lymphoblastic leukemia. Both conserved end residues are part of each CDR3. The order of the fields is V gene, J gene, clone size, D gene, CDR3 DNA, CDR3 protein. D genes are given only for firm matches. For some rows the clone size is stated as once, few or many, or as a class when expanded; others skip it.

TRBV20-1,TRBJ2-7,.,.,TGCAGTGCTAGAGACCCCAGGGGCCATACCTACGAGCAGTACTTC,CSARDPRGHTYEQYF
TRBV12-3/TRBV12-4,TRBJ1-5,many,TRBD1,TGTGCCAGCAGTGAGAGGACAGGGGCCAGCAATCAGCCCCAGCATTTT,CASSERTGASNQPQHF
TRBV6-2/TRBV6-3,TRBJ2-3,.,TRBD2,TGTGCCAGCAGTTATATAGCGGGGGCCACGCAGTATTTT,CASSYIAGATQYF
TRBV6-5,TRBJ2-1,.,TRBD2,TGTGCCAGCAGTTCCACATCGAGTTTGGCTAGCGGGCTCAATGAGCAGTTCTTC,CASSSTSSLASGLNEQFF
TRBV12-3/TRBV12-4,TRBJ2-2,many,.,TGTGCCAGCAGTTTAGCGCGCGGGGGCGGAACCGGGGAGCTGTTTTTT,CASSLARGGGTGELFF
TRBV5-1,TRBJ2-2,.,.,TGCGCCAGCAGCCGGACACCTGAAAGGTCGGTTCGGGACACCGGGGAGCTGTTTTTT,CASSRTPERSVRDTGELFF
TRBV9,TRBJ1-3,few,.,TGTGCCAGCAGCGACTACTCTGGAAACACCATATATTTT,CASSDYSGNTIYF
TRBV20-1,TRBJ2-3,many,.,TGCAGTGCTAGACGCCTACAGGCGAATACGCAGTATTTT,CSARRLQANTQYF
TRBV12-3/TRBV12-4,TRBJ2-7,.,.,TGTGCCAGCAGCCCCCTCGGGGCAGGGGCATACGAGCAGTACTTC,CASSPLGAGAYEQYF
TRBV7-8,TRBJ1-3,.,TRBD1,TGTGCCAGCAGCTTAGTTGAGGGGGCCATTGGAAACACCATATATTTT,CASSLVEGAIGNTIYF
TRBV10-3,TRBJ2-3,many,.,TGTGCCATCAAAGCGACTTCAGATACGCAGTATTTT,CAIKATSDTQYF
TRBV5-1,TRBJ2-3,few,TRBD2,TGCGCCAGCAGCTTGGCACTAGCGGGGGCTAGCACAGATACGCAGTATTTT,CASSLALAGASTDTQYF
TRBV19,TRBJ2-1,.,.,TGTGCCAGTAGGGGACCCTACAATGAGCAGTTCTTC,CASRGPYNEQFF
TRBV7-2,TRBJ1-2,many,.,TGTGCCAGCAGCTCCAATAACGATGCCTATGGCTACACCTTC,CASSSNNDAYGYTF
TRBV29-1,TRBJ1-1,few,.,TGCAGCGTTGAAGTGCAGCACACTGAAGCTTTCTTT,CSVEVQHTEAFF
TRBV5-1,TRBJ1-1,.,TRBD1,TGCGCCAGCAGCAAAGGGGGCGCGATGGACACTGAAGCTTTCTTT,CASSKGGAMDTEAFF
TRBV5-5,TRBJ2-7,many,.,TGTGCCAGCAGCCGACCTAGGACGGGCTCCTACGAGCAGTACTTC,CASSRPRTGSYEQYF
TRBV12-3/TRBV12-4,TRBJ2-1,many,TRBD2,TGTGCCAGCAGTTTAACTAGCGGGGAGCAGTTCTTC,CASSLTSGEQFF
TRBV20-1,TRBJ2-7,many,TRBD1,TGCAGTGTCGCGGGACAGGCCTACGAGCAGTACTTC,CSVAGQAYEQYF
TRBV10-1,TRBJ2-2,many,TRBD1,TGCGCCAGCAGTCCAGGGGGTTCCACCGGGGTAGAGCTGTTTTTT,CASSPGGSTGVELFF
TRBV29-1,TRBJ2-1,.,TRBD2,TGCAGCGTTGAACCCGCTAGCGGGGGTGAGCAGTTCTTC,CSVEPASGGEQFF
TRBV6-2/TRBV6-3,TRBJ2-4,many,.,TGTGCCAGCAGTCAGGCGGACAAGCCGACAATCATTCAGTACTTC,CASSQADKPTIIQYF
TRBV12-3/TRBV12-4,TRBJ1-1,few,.,TGTGCCAGCAGTTCCCTCTCGGGGAAGGACACTGAAGCTTTCTTT,CASSSLSGKDTEAFF
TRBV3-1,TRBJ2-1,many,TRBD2,TGTGCCAGCAGCCAATTCCAGCGGGGGGGCGATGAGCAGTTCTTC,CASSQFQRGGDEQFF
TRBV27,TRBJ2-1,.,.,TGTGCCAGCAGTCCCCGGGACAGCGGGCCCAATGAGCAGTTCTTC,CASSPRDSGPNEQFF
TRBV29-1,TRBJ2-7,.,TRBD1,TGCAGCGTTGTGGTCCCGGGACAGTCAGAAAGGGTCTACGAGCAGTACTTC,CSVVVPGQSERVYEQYF
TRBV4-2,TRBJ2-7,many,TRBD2,TGTGCCAGCAGCCAAGATCGGGAGGGGGGGCCCTACGAGCAGTACTTC,CASSQDREGGPYEQYF
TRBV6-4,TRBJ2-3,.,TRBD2,TGTGCCAGCAGTGACGCCAGCGGGGGATCCACAGATACGCAGTATTTT,CASSDASGGSTDTQYF